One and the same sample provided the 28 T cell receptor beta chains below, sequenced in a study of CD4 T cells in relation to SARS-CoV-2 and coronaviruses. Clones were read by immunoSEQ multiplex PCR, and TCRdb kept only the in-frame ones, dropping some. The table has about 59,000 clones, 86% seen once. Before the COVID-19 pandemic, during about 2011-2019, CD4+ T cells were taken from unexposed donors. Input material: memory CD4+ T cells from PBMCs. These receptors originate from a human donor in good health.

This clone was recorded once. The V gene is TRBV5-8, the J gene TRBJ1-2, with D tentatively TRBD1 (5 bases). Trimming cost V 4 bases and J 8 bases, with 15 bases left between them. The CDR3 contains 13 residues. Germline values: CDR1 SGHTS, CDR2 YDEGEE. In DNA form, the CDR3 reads TGTGCCAGCAGCCGGGGCTCTTCCCAAGGCTACACCTTC. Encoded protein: CASSRGSSQGYTF.

As DNA, the CDR3 is TGTGCCAGCAGTGGACAGGGAGTAGGGAGGTACTTC. Translating gives CASSGQGVGRYF. The chain couples TRBV2 to TRBJ2-7, with TRBD1 identical over 7 bases. There are 12 residues in the CDR3. V shed 4 bases, J shed 12 bases, and the junction held 9 bases outside the gene matches. Germline V gene sequence: CDR1 SNHLY, CDR2 FYNNEI.

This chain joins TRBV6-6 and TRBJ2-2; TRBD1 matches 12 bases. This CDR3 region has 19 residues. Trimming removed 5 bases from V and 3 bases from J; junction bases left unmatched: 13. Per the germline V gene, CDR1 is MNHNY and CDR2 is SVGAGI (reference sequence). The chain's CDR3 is CASSRDTGTGGRDTGELFF. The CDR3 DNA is TGTGCCAGCAGTCGTGATACCGGGACAGGGGGCAGGGACACCGGGGAGCTGTTTTTT.

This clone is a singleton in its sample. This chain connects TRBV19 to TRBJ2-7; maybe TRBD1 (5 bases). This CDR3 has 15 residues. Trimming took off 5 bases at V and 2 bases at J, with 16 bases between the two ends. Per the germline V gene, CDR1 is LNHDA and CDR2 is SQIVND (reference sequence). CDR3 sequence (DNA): TGTGCCAGTAGTCCGAGGCCAGGGAACCCCTACGAGCAGTACTTC. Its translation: CASSPRPGNPYEQYF.

The DNA of the CDR3 is TGTGCCAGCAGCTTGGATGGAGGTAGCGGGGGCCTCACAGATACGCAGTATTTT. Translation: CASSLDGGSGGLTDTQYF. The gene calls are TRBV5-4 and TRBJ2-3; 9 positions agree with TRBD2. CDR3 size: 18 residues. After removal of 0 bases from V and 2 bases from J, the junction contained 10 bases not matched to a gene. Germline V CDR1 and CDR2: SGHNT, YYREEE (reference sequence).

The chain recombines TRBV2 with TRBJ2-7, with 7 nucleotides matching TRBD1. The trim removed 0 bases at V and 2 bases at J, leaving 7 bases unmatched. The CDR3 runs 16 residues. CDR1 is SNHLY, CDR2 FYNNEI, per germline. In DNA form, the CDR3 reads TGTGCCAGCAGTGAAGCTTGGACAGGTTTCACCTACGAGCAGTACTTC. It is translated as CASSEAWTGFTYEQYF.

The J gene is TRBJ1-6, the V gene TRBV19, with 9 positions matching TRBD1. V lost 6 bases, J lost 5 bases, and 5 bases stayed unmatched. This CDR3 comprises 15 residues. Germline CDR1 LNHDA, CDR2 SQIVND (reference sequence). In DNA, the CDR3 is TGTGCCAGTAGACTGACAGGGGGTGATAATTCACCCCTCCACTTT. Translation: CASRLTGGDNSPLHF.

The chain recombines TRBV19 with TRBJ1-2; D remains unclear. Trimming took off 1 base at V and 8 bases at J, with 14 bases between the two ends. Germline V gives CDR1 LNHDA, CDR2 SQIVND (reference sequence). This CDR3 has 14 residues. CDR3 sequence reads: CASSIGTEKRGYTF. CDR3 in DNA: TGTGCCAGTAGTATAGGGACGGAAAAACGCGGCTACACCTTC.

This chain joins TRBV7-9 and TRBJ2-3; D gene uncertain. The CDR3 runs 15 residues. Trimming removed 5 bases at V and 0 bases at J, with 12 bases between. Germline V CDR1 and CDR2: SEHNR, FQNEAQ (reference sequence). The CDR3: CASSPKFSSTDTQYF. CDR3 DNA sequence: TGTGCCAGCAGCCCCAAGTTCTCTAGCACAGATACGCAGTATTTT.

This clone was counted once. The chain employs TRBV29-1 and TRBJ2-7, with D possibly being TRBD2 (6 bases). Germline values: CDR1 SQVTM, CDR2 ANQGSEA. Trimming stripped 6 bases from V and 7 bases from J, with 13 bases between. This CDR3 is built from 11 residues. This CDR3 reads CSVYAGREQYF. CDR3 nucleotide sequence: TGCAGCGTATACGCGGGAAGGGAGCAGTACTTC.

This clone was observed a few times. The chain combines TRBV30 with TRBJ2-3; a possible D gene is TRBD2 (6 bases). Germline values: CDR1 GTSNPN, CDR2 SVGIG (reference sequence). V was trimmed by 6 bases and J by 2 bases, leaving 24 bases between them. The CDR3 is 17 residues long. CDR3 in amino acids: CACSPHRQRAYTDTQYF. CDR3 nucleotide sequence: TGTGCCTGCAGCCCCCACCGGCAGCGGGCCTACACAGATACGCAGTATTTT.

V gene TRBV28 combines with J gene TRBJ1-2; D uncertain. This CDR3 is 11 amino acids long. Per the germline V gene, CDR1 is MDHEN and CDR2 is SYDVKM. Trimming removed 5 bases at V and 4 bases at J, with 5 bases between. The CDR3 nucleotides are TGTGCCAGCAGTAGTACCTATGGCTACACCTTC. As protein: CASSSTYGYTF.

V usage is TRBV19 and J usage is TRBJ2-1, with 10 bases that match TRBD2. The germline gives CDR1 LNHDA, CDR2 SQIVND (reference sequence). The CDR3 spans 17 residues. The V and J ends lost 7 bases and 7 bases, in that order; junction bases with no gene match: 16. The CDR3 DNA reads TGTGCCAGTACCAGGGGGGTAGCGGGAGGTTTAGGAAATGAGCAGTTCTTC. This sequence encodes CASTRGVAGGLGNEQFF. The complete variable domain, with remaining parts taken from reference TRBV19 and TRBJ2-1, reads DGGITQSPKYLFRKEGQNVTLSCEQNLNHDAMYWYRQDPGQGLRLIYYSQIVNDFQKGDIAEGYSVSREKKESFPLTVTSAQKNPTAFYLCASTRGVAGGLGNEQFFGPGTRLTVL.

This CDR3 reads CASSILGVIGELFF. As DNA, the CDR3 is TGTGCCAGCAGCATCTTGGGGGTAATCGGGGAGCTGTTTTTT. The chain employs TRBV7-8 and TRBJ2-2, with D possibly called TRBD1 or TRBD2 (5 bases each). The germline CDR1 and CDR2 sequences are SGHVS and FQNEAQ. Trimming shortened V by 5 bases and J by 7 bases, and 14 bases separated the two germline ends. The CDR3 contains 14 residues.

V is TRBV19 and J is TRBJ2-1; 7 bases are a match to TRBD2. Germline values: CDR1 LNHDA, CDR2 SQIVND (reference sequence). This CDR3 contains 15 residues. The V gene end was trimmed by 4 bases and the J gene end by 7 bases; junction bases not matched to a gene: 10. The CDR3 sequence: CASSNIAGGRNEQFF. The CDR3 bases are TGTGCCAGTAGTAACATAGCGGGTGGAAGGAATGAGCAGTTCTTC.

The CDR3 region is CASSRWDRGEEKLFF. The CDR3 DNA sequence: TGTGCCAGCAGCCGATGGGACAGGGGGGAGGAAAAACTGTTTTTT. The chain joins TRBV14 to TRBJ1-4; 11 bases align to TRBD1. The length of the CDR3 is 15 residues. With V trimmed by 4 bases and J by 8 bases, 6 bases remained unmatched. CDR1 and CDR2 from the germline V gene are SGHDN and FVKESK. The complete variable domain, with remaining parts taken from reference TRBV14 and TRBJ1-4, reads EAGVTQFPSHSVIEKGQTVTLRCDPISGHDNLYWYRRVMGKEIKFLLHFVKESKQDESGMPNNRFLAERTGGTYSTLKVQPAELEDSGVYFCASSRWDRGEEKLFFGSGTQLSVL.

The CDR3 protein is CASRGESDTQYF. The CDR3 nucleotides read TGTGCCAGCAGGGGAGAGTCGGATACGCAGTATTTT. The chain is built from TRBV12-3 or TRBV12-4 and TRBJ2-3; TRBD2 is a possible D gene (5 bases). The CDR3 has 12 residues. Trimming cost V 6 bases and J 6 bases, with 10 bases left between them.

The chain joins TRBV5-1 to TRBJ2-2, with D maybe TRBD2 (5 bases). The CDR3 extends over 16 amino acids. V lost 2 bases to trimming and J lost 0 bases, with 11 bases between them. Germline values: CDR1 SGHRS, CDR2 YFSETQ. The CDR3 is CASSLSGSANTGELFF. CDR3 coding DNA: TGCGCCAGCAGCTTAAGCGGATCTGCGAACACCGGGGAGCTGTTTTTT.

CDR3 DNA sequence: TGTGCCAGCAGCCAAGATTTCGGCACAACTAATGAAAAACTGTTTTTT. It specifies CASSQDFGTTNEKLFF. The chain uses TRBV3-1 (or the pseudogene TRBV3-2) and TRBJ1-4; the D is unclear. CDR3 length: 16 amino acids. In germline, CDR1 is LGHDT, CDR2 YNNKEL (reference sequence). V was pared by 0 bases and J by 0 bases, with 8 bases between.

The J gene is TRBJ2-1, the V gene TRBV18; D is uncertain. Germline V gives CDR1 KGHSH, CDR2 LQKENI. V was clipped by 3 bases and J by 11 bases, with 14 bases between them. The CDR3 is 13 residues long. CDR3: CASSPTGIAQQFF. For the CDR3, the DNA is TGTGCCAGCTCACCTACTGGAATTGCTCAGCAGTTCTTC.

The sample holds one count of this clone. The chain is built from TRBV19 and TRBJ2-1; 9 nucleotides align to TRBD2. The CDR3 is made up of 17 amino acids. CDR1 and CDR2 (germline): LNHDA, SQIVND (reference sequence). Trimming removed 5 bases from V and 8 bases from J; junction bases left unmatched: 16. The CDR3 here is CASSVGAGTSTWDEQFF. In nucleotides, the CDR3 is TGTGCCAGTAGTGTTGGAGCCGGGACTAGCACTTGGGATGAGCAGTTCTTC.

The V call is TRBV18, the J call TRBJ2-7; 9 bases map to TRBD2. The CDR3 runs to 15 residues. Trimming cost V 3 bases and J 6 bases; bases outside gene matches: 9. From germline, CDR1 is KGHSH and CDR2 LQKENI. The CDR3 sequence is CASSPLGTSSSEQYF. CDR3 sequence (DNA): TGTGCCAGCTCACCTCTGGGGACTAGCTCGTCCGAGCAGTACTTC.

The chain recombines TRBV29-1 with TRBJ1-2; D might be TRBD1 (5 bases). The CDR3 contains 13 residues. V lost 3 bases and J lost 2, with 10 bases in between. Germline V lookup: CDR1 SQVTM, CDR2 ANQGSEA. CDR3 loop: CSVDGQSNYGYTF. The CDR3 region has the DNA TGCAGCGTTGATGGACAATCGAACTATGGCTACACCTTC.

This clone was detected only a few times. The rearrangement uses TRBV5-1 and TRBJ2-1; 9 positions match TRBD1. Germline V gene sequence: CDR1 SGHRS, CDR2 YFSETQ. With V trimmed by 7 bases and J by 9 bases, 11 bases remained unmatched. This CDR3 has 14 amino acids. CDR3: CASGRDRVRGEQFF. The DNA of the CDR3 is TGCGCCAGCGGACGGGACAGGGTTCGGGGTGAGCAGTTCTTC.

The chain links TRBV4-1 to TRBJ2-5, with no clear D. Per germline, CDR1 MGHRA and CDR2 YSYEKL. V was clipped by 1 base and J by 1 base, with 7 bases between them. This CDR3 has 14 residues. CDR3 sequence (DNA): TGCGCCAGCAGCCAAGTAACGGTCCAAGAGACCCAGTACTTC. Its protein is CASSQVTVQETQYF.

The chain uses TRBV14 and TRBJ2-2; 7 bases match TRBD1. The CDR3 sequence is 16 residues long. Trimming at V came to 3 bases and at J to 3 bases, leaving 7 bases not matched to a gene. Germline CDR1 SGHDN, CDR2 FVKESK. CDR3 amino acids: CASSHLKGAYTGELFF. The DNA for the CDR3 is TGTGCCAGCAGCCATCTTAAGGGGGCTTACACCGGGGAGCTGTTTTTT.

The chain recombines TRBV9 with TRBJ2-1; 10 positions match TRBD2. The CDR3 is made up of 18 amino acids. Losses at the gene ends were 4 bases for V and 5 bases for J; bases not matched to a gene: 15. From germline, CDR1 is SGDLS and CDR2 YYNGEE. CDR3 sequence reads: CASSPSPQSGRANNEQFF. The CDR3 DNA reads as TGTGCCAGCAGCCCTTCCCCACAGAGCGGGAGGGCTAACAATGAGCAGTTCTTC.

The CDR3 region has the DNA TGTGCCAGTAGTATAGGGCCTCCCCCTACCTACGAGCAGTACTTC. It specifies CASSIGPPPTYEQYF. The chain is built from TRBV19 and TRBJ2-7; no reliable D call. The CDR3 sequence is 15 residues long. Germline CDR1 reads LNHDA; CDR2 reads SQIVND (reference sequence). The V and J ends lost 1 base and 2 bases respectively, with 12 bases between them.